The 15 T cell receptor beta chains below were found in one sample sequenced in a study of beta chain features in type 1 diabetes. Study-level findings and limits: In all four CD4+ subsets, TCRB CDR3 length was significantly, moderately reduced in type 1 diabetes.

Sequenced material consisted of expressed TCRB transcripts (all of the isolated RNA was reverse transcribed). This table comes from immunoSEQ multiplex PCR, and its TCRdb copy is limited to in-frame clones, with some not included. Here the sample spans tens of thousands of clones, 50% to 55% being singletons. For these TCRs, the target antigens are not known. The sample comprised Tregs from blood. These receptors were obtained from a woman between 40 and 55 years old with type 1 diabetes.

The J gene is TRBJ1-1, the V gene TRBV5-1, with TRBD1 identical over 9 bases. Trimming removed 1 base from V and 1 base from J; junction bases left unmatched: 2. The CDR3 has 15 amino acids. The germline V gene has CDR1 SGHRS and CDR2 YFSETQ. The CDR3 bases are TGCGCCAGCAGCTTGCGGGGACAGGGGAACACTGAAGCTTTCTTT. The encoded protein is CASSLRGQGNTEAFF.

This clone was seen a handful of times. The V gene is TRBV5-6, the J gene TRBJ1-5; 11 bases agree with TRBD1. The CDR3 runs to 17 residues. Trimming at V came to 3 bases and at J to 1 base, leaving 6 bases not matched to a gene. CDR1 SGHDT and CDR2 YYEEEE come from the germline V gene. The CDR3 DNA is TGTGCCAGCAGCTGGACAGGGGGCGCGGGAAGCAATCAGCCCCAGCATTTT. It specifies CASSWTGGAGSNQPQHF.

The chain couples TRBV10-3 to TRBJ1-2, with D possibly TRBD1 on 6 matching bases. Trimming removed 6 bases at V and 4 bases at J, with 15 bases between. CDR1 and CDR2 from the germline V gene are ENHRY and SYGVKD. The CDR3 has 14 amino acids. The chain's CDR3 is CAISRQASGYGYTF. The CDR3 nucleotides read TGTGCCATCAGCAGACAGGCTTCGGGCTATGGCTACACCTTC.

The chain recombines TRBV4-3 with TRBJ1-5; possible D gene TRBD1, 5 bases. Germline V lookup: CDR1 LGHNA, CDR2 YSLEER. The CDR3 covers 15 residues. The V end was cut by 4 bases, the J end by 5 bases, with 15 bases between. DNA for the CDR3: TGCGCCAGCAGCCGCGCCTGGGGGGGTGATCAGCCCCAGCATTTT. Translation gives CASSRAWGGDQPQHF.

This clone showed up just a few times. The chain uses TRBV7-3 and TRBJ2-3; no reliable D call. CDR1 is SGHTA and CDR2 is FQGTGA in the germline V gene. The CDR3 loop spans 13 amino acids. Between the trimmed V and J ends, which lost 4 bases and 3 bases, there was a span of 8 bases. The DNA for the CDR3 is TGTGCCAGCAGCTCCGCTAGGACAGATACGCAGTATTTT. Protein: CASSSARTDTQYF.

This rearrangement joins TRBV28 to TRBJ1-1, with a tentative D call TRBD1 (5 bases). Deletions cut 6 bases from V and 0 bases from J, with 8 bases between. This CDR3 has 13 amino acids. In germline, CDR1 is MDHEN, CDR2 SYDVKM. The CDR3 DNA reads TGTGCCAGCAGAGGGGTCATGAACACTGAAGCTTTCTTT. Translating gives CASRGVMNTEAFF.

This clone was detected only a few times. CDR3 DNA sequence: TGTGCCAGCTCTCCGGGGGCTGGAAACACCATATATTTT. It codes for CASSPGAGNTIYF. The chain uses TRBV18 and TRBJ1-3; tentatively, D is TRBD1 (5 bases). V was shortened by 6 bases and J by 2 bases, with 8 bases between the two germline ends. CDR3 length: 13 amino acids. The germline CDR1 and CDR2 sequences are KGHSH and LQKENI.

This clone has only a few counts. V is TRBV7-2 and J is TRBJ1-1; possible D gene TRBD1, 5 bases. The CDR3 is 14 residues long. V was shortened by 4 bases and J by 7 bases, with 16 bases between the two germline ends. Germline loops: CDR1 SGHTA, CDR2 FQGNSA. Written as DNA, the CDR3 is TGTGCCAGCAGCTCCGGGAGCAGGGCCAGTGAAGCTTTCTTT. Its protein product is CASSSGSRASEAFF.

This rearrangement joins TRBV5-1 to TRBJ1-2, with 8 nucleotides matching TRBD1. Unmatched junction bases numbered 5, after V lost 4 bases and J lost 0 bases. Germline loops: CDR1 SGHRS, CDR2 YFSETQ. This CDR3 has 15 residues. The CDR3 DNA reads TGCGCCAGCAGCCCAGGGGGCTTAGCTAACTATGGCTACACCTTC. Translation: CASSPGGLANYGYTF.

This chain uses TRBV14 with TRBJ2-3; 8 positions match TRBD2. The CDR3 is made up of 15 amino acids. The germline V gene encodes CDR1 SGHDN and CDR2 FVKESK. After removal of 3 bases from V and 4 bases from J, the junction contained 6 bases not matched to a gene. The CDR3 DNA follows: TGTGCCAGCAGCCAGTGGCTAGCGGGCGCAGATACGCAGTATTTT. This sequence encodes CASSQWLAGADTQYF. The whole variable domain, filled in from reference TRBV14 and TRBJ2-3, reads EAGVTQFPSHSVIEKGQTVTLRCDPISGHDNLYWYRRVMGKEIKFLLHFVKESKQDESGMPNNRFLAERTGGTYSTLKVQPAELEDSGVYFCASSQWLAGADTQYFGPGTRLTVL.

The chain joins TRBV6-1 to TRBJ1-5; TRBD1 agrees at 8 bases. This CDR3 comprises 14 residues. Germline values: CDR1 MNHNS, CDR2 SASEGT. The V segment lost 2 bases and the J segment 6 bases; nucleotides outside the gene matches: 3. The CDR3 nucleotides are TGTGCCAGCAGTGAAACGGACAGGGCTCAGCCCCAGCATTTT. Encoded protein: CASSETDRAQPQHF.

The rearrangement uses TRBV7-3 and TRBJ2-1; 11 bases are shared with TRBD2. This CDR3 region has 15 residues. V shed 3 bases, J shed 6 bases, and the junction held 4 bases outside the gene matches. Germline CDR1 is SGHTA and CDR2 is FQGTGA. CDR3: CASSFSGRGSNEQFF. CDR3 coding DNA: TGTGCCAGCAGCTTTAGCGGGAGGGGGTCCAATGAGCAGTTCTTC.

The chain joins TRBV2 to TRBJ2-5, with 8 bases matching TRBD2. V was pared by 7 bases and J by 6 bases, with 7 bases of the junction left unmatched. CDR1 is SNHLY, CDR2 FYNNEI, per germline. There are 13 residues in the CDR3. The CDR3 region is CASNGSGRKTQYF. CDR3 nucleotides: TGTGCCAGCAATGGCAGCGGGAGAAAGACCCAGTACTTC.

The chain is built from TRBV6-5 and TRBJ1-5, with unresolved D. Deletions cut 6 bases from V and 2 bases from J, with 5 bases between. The germline V gene encodes CDR1 MNHEY and CDR2 SVGAGI. This CDR3 spans 12 amino acids. As DNA, the CDR3 is TGTGCCAGCAGGAGGGGCAATCAGCCCCAGCATTTT. This translates into CASRRGNQPQHF.

This clone was counted only a few times. The CDR3 sequence: CASTIVEQDHGYTF. CDR3 nucleotides: TGTGCCAGCACTATAGTTGAACAGGACCATGGCTACACCTTC. The V gene is TRBV19, the J gene TRBJ1-2; possibly TRBD1 for D (5 bases). Trimming left V 9 bases short and J 6 bases short, with 20 bases between. From germline, CDR1 is LNHDA and CDR2 SQIVND (reference sequence). The CDR3 sequence is 14 residues long.